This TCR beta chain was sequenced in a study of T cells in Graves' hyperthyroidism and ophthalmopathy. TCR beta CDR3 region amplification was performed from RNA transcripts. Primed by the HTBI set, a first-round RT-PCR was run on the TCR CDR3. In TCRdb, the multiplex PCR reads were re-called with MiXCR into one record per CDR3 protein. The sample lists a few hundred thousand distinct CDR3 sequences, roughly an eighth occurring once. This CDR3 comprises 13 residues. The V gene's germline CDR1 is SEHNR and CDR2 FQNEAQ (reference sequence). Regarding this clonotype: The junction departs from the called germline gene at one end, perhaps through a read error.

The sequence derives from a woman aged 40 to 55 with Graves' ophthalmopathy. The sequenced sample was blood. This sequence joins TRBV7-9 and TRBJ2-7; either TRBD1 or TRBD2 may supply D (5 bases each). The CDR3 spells CASEGRESYEQYF. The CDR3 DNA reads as TGCGCCAGCGAGGGGAGAGAAAGTTACGAGCAGTACTTC.